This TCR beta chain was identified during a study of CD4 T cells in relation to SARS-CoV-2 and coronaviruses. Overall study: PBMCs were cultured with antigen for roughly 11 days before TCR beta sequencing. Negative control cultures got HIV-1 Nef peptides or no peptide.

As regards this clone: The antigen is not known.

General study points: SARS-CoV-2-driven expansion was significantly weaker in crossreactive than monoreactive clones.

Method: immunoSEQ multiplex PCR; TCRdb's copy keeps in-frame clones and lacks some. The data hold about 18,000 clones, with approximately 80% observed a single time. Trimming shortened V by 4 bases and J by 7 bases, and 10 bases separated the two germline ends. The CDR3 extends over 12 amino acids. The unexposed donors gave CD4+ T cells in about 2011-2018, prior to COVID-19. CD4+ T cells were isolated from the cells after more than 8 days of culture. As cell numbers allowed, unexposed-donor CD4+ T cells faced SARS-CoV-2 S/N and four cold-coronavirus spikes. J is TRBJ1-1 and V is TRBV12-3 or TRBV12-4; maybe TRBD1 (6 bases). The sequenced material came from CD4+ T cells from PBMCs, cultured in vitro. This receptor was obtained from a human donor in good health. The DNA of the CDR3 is TGTGCCAGCAGTTGGACAGTCGGTGAAGCTTTCTTT. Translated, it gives CASSWTVGEAFF.